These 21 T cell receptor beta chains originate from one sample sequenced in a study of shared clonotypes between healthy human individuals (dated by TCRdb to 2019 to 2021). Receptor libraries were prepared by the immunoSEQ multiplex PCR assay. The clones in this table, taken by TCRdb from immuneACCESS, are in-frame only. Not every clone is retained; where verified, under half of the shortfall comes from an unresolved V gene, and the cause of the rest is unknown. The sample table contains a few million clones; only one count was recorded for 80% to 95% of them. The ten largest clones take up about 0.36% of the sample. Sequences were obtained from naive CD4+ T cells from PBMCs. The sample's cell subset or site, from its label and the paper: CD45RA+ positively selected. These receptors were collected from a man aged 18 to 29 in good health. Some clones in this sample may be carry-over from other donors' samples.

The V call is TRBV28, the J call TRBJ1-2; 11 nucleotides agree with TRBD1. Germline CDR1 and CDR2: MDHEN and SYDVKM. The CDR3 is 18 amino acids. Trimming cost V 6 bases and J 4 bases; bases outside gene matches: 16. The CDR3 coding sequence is TGTGCCAGCAGCGAAATGGCCGGGACAGGGGGAAACCTCTATGGCTACACCTTC. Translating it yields CASSEMAGTGGNLYGYTF.

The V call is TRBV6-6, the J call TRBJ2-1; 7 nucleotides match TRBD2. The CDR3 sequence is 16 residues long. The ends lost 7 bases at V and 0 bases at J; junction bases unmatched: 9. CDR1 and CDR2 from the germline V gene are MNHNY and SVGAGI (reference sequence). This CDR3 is CASIPVGGSSYNEQFF. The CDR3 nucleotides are TGTGCCAGCATTCCTGTGGGGGGGAGCTCCTACAATGAGCAGTTCTTC.

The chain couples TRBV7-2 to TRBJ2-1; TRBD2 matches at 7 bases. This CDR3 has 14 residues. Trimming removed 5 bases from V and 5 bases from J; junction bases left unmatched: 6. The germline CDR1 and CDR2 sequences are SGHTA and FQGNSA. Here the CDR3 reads CASSARTRDNEQFF. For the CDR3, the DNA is TGTGCCAGCAGCGCTCGGACTAGGGACAATGAGCAGTTCTTC.

The CDR3 loop is CASSHAAGTSRYEQYF. The CDR3 nucleotides read TGTGCCAGCAGCCATGCCGCCGGGACTAGTCGGTACGAGCAGTACTTC. The chain recombines TRBV14 with TRBJ2-7; 8 positions agree with TRBD2. Losses at the gene ends were 3 bases for V and 4 bases for J; bases not matched to a gene: 11. There are 16 residues in the CDR3. CDR1 is SGHDN, CDR2 FVKESK, per germline.

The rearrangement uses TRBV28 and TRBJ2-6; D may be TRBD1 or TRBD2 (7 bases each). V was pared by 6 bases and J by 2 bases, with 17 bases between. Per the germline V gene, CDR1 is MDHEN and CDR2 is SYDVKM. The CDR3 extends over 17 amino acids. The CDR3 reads CASRQSGGGPGANVLTF. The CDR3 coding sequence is TGTGCCAGCAGACAGTCAGGGGGAGGGCCTGGGGCCAACGTCCTGACTTTC.

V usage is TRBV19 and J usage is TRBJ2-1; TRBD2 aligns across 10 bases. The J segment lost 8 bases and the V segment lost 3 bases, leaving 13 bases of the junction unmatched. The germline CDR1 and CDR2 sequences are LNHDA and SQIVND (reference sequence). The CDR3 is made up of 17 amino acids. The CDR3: CASSIRGLAGEVDEQFF. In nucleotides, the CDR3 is TGTGCCAGTAGTATCCGCGGTCTAGCGGGAGAGGTGGATGAGCAGTTCTTC.

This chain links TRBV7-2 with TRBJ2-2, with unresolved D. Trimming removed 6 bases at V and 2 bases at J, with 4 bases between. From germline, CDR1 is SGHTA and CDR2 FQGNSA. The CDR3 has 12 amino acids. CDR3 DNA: TGTGCCAGCAGGGGAAACACCGGGGAGCTGTTTTTT. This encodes CASRGNTGELFF.

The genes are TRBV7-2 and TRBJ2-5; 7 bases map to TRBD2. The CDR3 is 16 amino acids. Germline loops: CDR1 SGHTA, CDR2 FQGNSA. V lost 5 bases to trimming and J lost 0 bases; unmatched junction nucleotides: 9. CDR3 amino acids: CASSQSSGRYQETQYF. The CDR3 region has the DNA TGTGCCAGCAGCCAGTCTAGCGGCCGGTACCAAGAGACCCAGTACTTC.

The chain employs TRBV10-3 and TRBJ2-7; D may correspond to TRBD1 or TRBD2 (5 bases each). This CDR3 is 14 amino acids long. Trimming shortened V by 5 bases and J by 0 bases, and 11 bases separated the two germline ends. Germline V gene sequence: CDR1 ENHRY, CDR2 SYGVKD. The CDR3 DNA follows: TGTGCCATCAGTCGGGGACCGCTCTCCTACGAGCAGTACTTC. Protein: CAISRGPLSYEQYF.

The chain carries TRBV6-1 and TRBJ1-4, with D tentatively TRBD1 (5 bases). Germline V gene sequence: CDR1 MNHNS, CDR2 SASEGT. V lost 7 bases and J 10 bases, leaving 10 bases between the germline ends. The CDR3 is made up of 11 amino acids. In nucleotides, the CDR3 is TGTGCCAGCACTCCGGGACTAAAACTGTTTTTT. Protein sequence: CASTPGLKLFF.

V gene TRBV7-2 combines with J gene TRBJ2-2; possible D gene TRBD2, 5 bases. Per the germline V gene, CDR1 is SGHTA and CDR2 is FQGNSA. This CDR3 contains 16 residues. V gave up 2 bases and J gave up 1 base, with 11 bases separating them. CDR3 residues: CASSLLRRVNTGELFF. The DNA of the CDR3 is TGTGCCAGCAGCTTACTTCGGCGGGTGAACACCGGGGAGCTGTTTTTT. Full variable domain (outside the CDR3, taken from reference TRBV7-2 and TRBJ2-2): GAGVSQSPSNKVTEKGKDVELRCDPISGHTALYWYRQSLGQGLEFLIYFQGNSAPDKSGLPSDRFSAERTGGSVSTLTIQRTQQEDSAVYLCASSLLRRVNTGELFFGEGSRLTVL.

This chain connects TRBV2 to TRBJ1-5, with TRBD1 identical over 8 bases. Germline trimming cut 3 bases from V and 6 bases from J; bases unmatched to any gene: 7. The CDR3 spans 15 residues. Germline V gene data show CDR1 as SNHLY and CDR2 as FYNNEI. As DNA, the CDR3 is TGTGCCAGCAGTGATAGGACAGGGCGGTCTCAGCCCCAGCATTTT. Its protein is CASSDRTGRSQPQHF.

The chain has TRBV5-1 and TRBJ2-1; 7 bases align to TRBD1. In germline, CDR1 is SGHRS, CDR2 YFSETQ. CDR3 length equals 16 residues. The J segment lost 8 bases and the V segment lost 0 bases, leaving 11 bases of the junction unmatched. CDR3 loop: CASSLDGRGLSDEQFF. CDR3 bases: TGCGCCAGCAGCTTGGATGGCAGGGGGTTATCAGATGAGCAGTTCTTC. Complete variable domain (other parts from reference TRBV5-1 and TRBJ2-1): KAGVTQTPRYLIKTRGQQVTLSCSPISGHRSVSWYQQTPGQGLQFLFEYFSETQRNKGNFPGRFSGRQFSNSRSEMNVSTLELGDSALYLCASSLDGRGLSDEQFFGPGTRLTVL.

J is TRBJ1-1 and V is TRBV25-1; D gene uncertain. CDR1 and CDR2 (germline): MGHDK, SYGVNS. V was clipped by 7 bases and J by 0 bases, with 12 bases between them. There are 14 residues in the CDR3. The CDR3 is CASKKGEMNTEAFF. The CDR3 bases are TGTGCCAGCAAAAAGGGAGAGATGAACACTGAAGCTTTCTTT.

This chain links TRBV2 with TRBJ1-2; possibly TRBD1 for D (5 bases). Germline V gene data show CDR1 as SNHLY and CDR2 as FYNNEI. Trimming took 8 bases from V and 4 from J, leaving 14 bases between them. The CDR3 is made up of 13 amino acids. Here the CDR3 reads CASASPQGYGYTF. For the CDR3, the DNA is TGTGCCAGCGCCTCCCCCCAGGGCTATGGCTACACCTTC.

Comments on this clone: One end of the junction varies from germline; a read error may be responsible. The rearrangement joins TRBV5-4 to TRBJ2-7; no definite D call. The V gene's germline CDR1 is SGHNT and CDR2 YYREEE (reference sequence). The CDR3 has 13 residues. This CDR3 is CASSPVGKYEQYF. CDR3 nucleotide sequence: TGCGCCAGCAGCCCCGTGGGAAAATACGAGCAGTACTTC. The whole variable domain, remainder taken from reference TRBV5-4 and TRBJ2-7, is ETGVTQSPTHLIKTRGQQVTLRCSSQSGHNTVSWYQQALGQGPQFIFQYYREEENGRGNFPPRFSGLQFPNYSSELNVNALELDDSALYLCASSPVGKYEQYFGPGTRLTVT.

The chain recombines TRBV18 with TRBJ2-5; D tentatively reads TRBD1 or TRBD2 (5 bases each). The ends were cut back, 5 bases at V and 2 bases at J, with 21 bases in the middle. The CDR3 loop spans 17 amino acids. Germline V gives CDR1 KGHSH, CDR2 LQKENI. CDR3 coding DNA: TGTGCCAGCTCATTACGTAGGGACCTCTGGATACAAGAGACCCAGTACTTC. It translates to CASSLRRDLWIQETQYF.

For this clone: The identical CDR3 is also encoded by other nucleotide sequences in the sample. CDR3 nucleotide sequence: TGTGCCAGCTCACCTGACAGGGTACAAGAGACCCAGTACTTC. Its protein is CASSPDRVQETQYF. V and J are TRBV18 and TRBJ2-5; the match to TRBD1 covers 7 bases. This CDR3 contains 14 residues. V shed 3 bases, J shed 2 bases, and the junction held 3 bases outside the gene matches. The germline CDR1 and CDR2 sequences are KGHSH and LQKENI.

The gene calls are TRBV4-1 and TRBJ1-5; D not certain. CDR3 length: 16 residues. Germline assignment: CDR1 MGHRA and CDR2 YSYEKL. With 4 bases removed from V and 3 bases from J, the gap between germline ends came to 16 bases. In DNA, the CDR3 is TGCGCCAGCAGCCTTAACCCCGGGATAGTCAATCAGCCCCAGCATTTT. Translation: CASSLNPGIVNQPQHF.

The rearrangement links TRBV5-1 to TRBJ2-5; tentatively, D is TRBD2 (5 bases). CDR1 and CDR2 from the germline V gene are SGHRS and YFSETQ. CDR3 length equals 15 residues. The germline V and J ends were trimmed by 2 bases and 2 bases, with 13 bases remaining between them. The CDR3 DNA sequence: TGCGCCAGCAGCTTCCTTCCGGCGGGTCAAGAGACCCAGTACTTC. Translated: CASSFLPAGQETQYF.

The CDR3 nucleotides are TGTGCCAGCTCACCCGCGGGACTAGCGGACAATGAGCAGTTCTTC. It specifies CASSPAGLADNEQFF. The rearrangement links TRBV18 to TRBJ2-1; 11 bases line up with TRBD2. CDR3 size: 15 residues. V gave up 3 bases and J gave up 5 bases; unmatched junction bases: 3. Germline V CDR1 and CDR2: KGHSH, LQKENI.